The next 25 T cell receptor beta chains were all read from a single sample in a study of lymphopenia after photon versus proton radiotherapy. Sequencing was performed with immunoSEQ multiplex PCR; in TCRdb, only in-frame clones are kept and a portion is missing. This sample carries 70,000 or so clones, just over 90% of them seen once, and the ten largest clones take 2.5% to 3%. This specimen was peripheral blood, taken from a patient treated with photon-based radiotherapy. Receptors originate from a woman in her 70s with pancreatic cancer.

The chain has TRBV28 and TRBJ1-2; 8 bases align to TRBD1. CDR1 is MDHEN, CDR2 SYDVKM, per germline. This CDR3 has 15 residues. V dropped 5 bases and J dropped 4; count of bases not matched to a gene: 9. The CDR3 spells CASSNNGQGIYGYTF. DNA for the CDR3: TGTGCCAGCAGTAATAACGGACAGGGCATCTATGGCTACACCTTC.

This clone was detected once. V gene TRBV7-9 combines with J gene TRBJ1-2; D call uncertain. Germline lookup yields CDR1 SEHNR and CDR2 FQNEAQ (reference sequence). Trimming cost V 5 bases and J 2 bases, with 12 bases left between them. There are 14 residues in the CDR3. CDR3 region: CASSLGGANYGYTF. In DNA form, the CDR3 reads TGTGCCAGCAGCCTTGGCGGAGCGAACTATGGCTACACCTTC.

This clone was recorded a few times. V is TRBV11-2 and J is TRBJ2-7; unclear D gene. With 5 bases removed from V and 4 bases from J, the gap between germline ends came to 6 bases. The germline CDR1 and CDR2 sequences are SGHAT and FQNNGV. The CDR3 covers 11 residues. The CDR3 DNA reads as TGTGCCAGCAGCACTAAGTACGAGCAGTACTTC. This sequence encodes CASSTKYEQYF. Filled out from reference TRBV11-2 and TRBJ2-7, the complete variable domain reads EAGVAQSPRYKIIEKRQSVAFWCNPISGHATLYWYQQILGQGPKLLIQFQNNGVVDDSQLPKDRFSAERLKGVDSTLKIQPAKLEDSAVYLCASSTKYEQYFGPGTRLTVT.

This chain joins TRBV6-1 and TRBJ1-1; maybe TRBD1 (5 bases). Germline loops: CDR1 MNHNS, CDR2 SASEGT. CDR3 length equals 14 residues. V lost 3 bases and J lost 4, with 12 bases in between. In nucleotides, the CDR3 is TGTGCCAGCAGTGACCGGGGCTGGGGCACTGAAGCTTTCTTT. Translating it yields CASSDRGWGTEAFF.

The chain links TRBV11-2 to TRBJ1-2, with 8 positions matching TRBD1. V lost 1 base and J lost 10; bases outside the gene matches: 8. Germline CDR1 SGHAT, CDR2 FQNNGV. The CDR3 is 14 amino acids. This CDR3 is CASSLVLGQVPYTF. CDR3 coding DNA: TGTGCCAGCAGCTTAGTGTTGGGACAGGTTCCCTACACCTTC.

J is TRBJ2-1 and V is TRBV28; no firm D call. Germline V gene sequence: CDR1 MDHEN, CDR2 SYDVKM. The CDR3 spans 11 residues. V lost 6 bases to trimming and J lost 4 bases, with 4 bases between them. CDR3: CASSSYNEQFF. In DNA form, the CDR3 reads TGTGCCAGCAGCTCTTACAATGAGCAGTTCTTC.

The rearrangement links TRBV7-2 to TRBJ1-1; D call uncertain. This CDR3 has 13 amino acids. CDR1 is SGHTA and CDR2 is FQGNSA in the germline V gene. V was cut by 0 bases and J by 3 bases, with 5 bases left in between. CDR3 nucleotide sequence: TGTGCCAGCAGCTTAGCGGGCGACACTGAAGCTTTCTTT. Protein product: CASSLAGDTEAFF.

CDR3 sequence: CASSPPGLRIPGELFF. The DNA of the CDR3 is TGTGCCAGCAGTCCTCCGGGTCTTCGTATACCCGGGGAGCTGTTTTTT. The chain is built from TRBV7-9 and TRBJ2-2; D is ambiguous. CDR1 SEHNR and CDR2 FQNEAQ come from the germline V gene (reference sequence). The germline V and J ends were trimmed by 6 bases and 6 bases, with 20 bases remaining between them. The CDR3 loop spans 16 amino acids.

The V and J genes are TRBV4-3 and TRBJ2-1; maybe TRBD2 (5 bases). Germline V gives CDR1 LGHNA, CDR2 YSLEER. The CDR3 spans 17 residues. V lost 1 base to trimming and J lost 8 bases, with 21 bases between them. The CDR3 DNA reads TGCGCCAGCAGCCAAGTTTATACGGGATCCCCCGTTGATGAGCAGTTCTTC. Its translation is CASSQVYTGSPVDEQFF.

The V gene is TRBV7-9, the J gene TRBJ1-1; D is ambiguous. Germline V gene data show CDR1 as SEHNR and CDR2 as FQNEAQ (reference sequence). With 5 bases removed from V and 0 bases from J, the gap between germline ends came to 10 bases. The CDR3 totals 14 residues. CDR3: CASSPQVLNTEAFF. In DNA form, the CDR3 reads TGTGCCAGCAGCCCCCAAGTCTTGAACACTGAAGCTTTCTTT.

V and J are TRBV2 and TRBJ2-5; D ambiguous. Germline values: CDR1 SNHLY, CDR2 FYNNEI. V lost 5 bases and J lost 1, with 8 bases in between. This CDR3 spans 13 amino acids. CDR3 coding DNA: TGTGCCAGCAGTCGTGGTGGCCAAGAGACCCAGTACTTC. Encoded protein: CASSRGGQETQYF.

The V gene is TRBV30, the J gene TRBJ1-1, with D perhaps TRBD1 (6 bases). The CDR3 totals 13 residues. V shed 7 bases and J shed 1 base, with 13 bases lying between them. Germline CDR1 GTSNPN, CDR2 SVGIG (reference sequence). In nucleotides, the CDR3 is TGTGCCTCCCTGAGGGGACAGAACACTGAAGCTTTCTTT. Translation: CASLRGQNTEAFF.

The gene calls are TRBV19 and TRBJ2-6, with a tentative D call TRBD1 (5 bases). Per germline, CDR1 LNHDA and CDR2 SQIVND (reference sequence). Trimming cost V 5 bases and J 5 bases, with 22 bases left between them. The CDR3 consists of 18 residues. CDR3 sequence: CASSGLRTNQSRANVLTF. CDR3 nucleotide sequence: TGTGCCAGTAGTGGGCTGAGGACAAATCAAAGTCGGGCCAACGTCCTGACTTTC.

J is TRBJ1-5 and V is TRBV7-3; TRBD1 agrees at 8 bases. Germline trimming cut 5 bases from V and 5 bases from J; bases unmatched to any gene: 5. Per the germline V gene, CDR1 is SGHTA and CDR2 is FQGTGA. The length of the CDR3 is 14 residues. CDR3 protein: CASSPGQGYQPQHF. The CDR3 DNA reads as TGTGCCAGCAGCCCTGGACAGGGTTATCAGCCCCAGCATTTT. The full variable domain, completed using reference TRBV7-3 and TRBJ1-5, is GAGVSQTPSNKVTEKGKYVELRCDPISGHTALYWYRQSLGQGPEFLIYFQGTGAADDSGLPNDRFFAVRPEGSVSTLKIQRTERGDSAVYLCASSPGQGYQPQHFGDGTRLSIL.

The chain has TRBV28 and TRBJ1-3; tentatively, D is TRBD1 (5 bases). V was shortened by 1 base and J by 3 bases, with 13 bases between the two germline ends. The germline CDR1 and CDR2 sequences are MDHEN and SYDVKM. This CDR3 comprises 16 residues. This chain's CDR3 is CASSLLGGSSGNTIYF. The CDR3 DNA reads as TGTGCCAGCAGTTTATTGGGGGGGTCGAGTGGAAACACCATATATTTT.

This sequence joins TRBV7-3 and TRBJ2-4; tentative D call: TRBD1 (6 bases). Trimming cost V 7 bases and J 2 bases, with 21 bases left between them. This CDR3 spans 17 amino acids. Germline-derived CDR1 and CDR2 are SGHTA and FQGTGA. The CDR3 spells CASTLTGTRVPKNIQYF. The CDR3 DNA is TGTGCCAGCACTCTAACAGGGACAAGAGTACCCAAAAACATTCAGTACTTC.

The chain is built from TRBV9 and TRBJ2-5, with 7 nucleotides matching TRBD2. From germline, CDR1 is SGDLS and CDR2 YYNGEE. The CDR3 is 15 residues long. J gave up 2 bases and V 3 bases, and 7 bases lay outside the gene matches. The DNA of the CDR3 is TGTGCCAGCAGCGCGACTAGCATCCGTCAAGAGACCCAGTACTTC. It codes for CASSATSIRQETQYF.

Within the sample, this clone is medium-sized (0.01 to 0.1%). The gene calls are TRBV4-2 and TRBJ1-5; D might be TRBD1 (5 bases). The CDR3 has 16 amino acids. In germline, CDR1 is LGHNA, CDR2 YNFKEQ. V was shortened by 0 bases and J by 4 bases, with 13 bases between the two germline ends. The CDR3 reads CASSQDSETVNQPQHF. CDR3 DNA sequence: TGTGCCAGCAGCCAAGATAGCGAGACAGTAAATCAGCCCCAGCATTTT.

This chain joins TRBV4-3 and TRBJ1-2; D possibly corresponds to TRBD1 (6 bases). The CDR3 runs to 16 residues. CDR1 is LGHNA and CDR2 is YSLEER in the germline V gene. V was trimmed by 0 bases and J by 7 bases, leaving 18 bases between them. CDR3 in DNA: TGCGCCAGCAGCCAAGATCGTCGCAGGGGCTCAGGTGGCTACACCTTC. This translates into CASSQDRRRGSGGYTF.

The chain joins TRBV5-6 to TRBJ2-2, with D possibly being TRBD2 (6 bases). The ends were cut back, 4 bases at V and 5 bases at J, with 18 bases in the middle. This CDR3 spans 16 amino acids. Germline V gene data show CDR1 as SGHDT and CDR2 as YYEEEE. The CDR3 loop reads CASSRRGGVGTGELFF. DNA for the CDR3: TGTGCCAGCAGCCGACGGGGCGGGGTAGGAACCGGGGAGCTGTTTTTT.

The chain carries TRBV5-1 and TRBJ2-5; D uncertain. Trimming stripped 5 bases from V and 2 bases from J, with 4 bases between. Germline assignment: CDR1 SGHRS and CDR2 YFSETQ. This CDR3 spans 11 amino acids. CDR3 DNA: TGCGCCAGCAGAATGCAAGAGACCCAGTACTTC. Translating it yields CASRMQETQYF.

The chain recombines TRBV7-9 with TRBJ1-5; D perhaps matches TRBD1 (5 bases). This CDR3 comprises 14 residues. The germline CDR1 and CDR2 sequences are SEHNR and FQNEAQ (reference sequence). V was shortened by 1 base and J by 7 bases, with 11 bases between the two germline ends. CDR3 loop: CASSLDQGGQPQHF. The CDR3 DNA reads TGTGCCAGCAGCTTAGATCAGGGAGGGCAGCCCCAGCATTTT.

J is TRBJ2-3 and V is TRBV12-5; TRBD2 matches at 9 bases. Germline trimming cut 6 bases from V and 6 bases from J; bases unmatched to any gene: 4. The CDR3 extends over 13 amino acids. The germline CDR1 and CDR2 sequences are LGHNT and FRNRAP. The CDR3 DNA is TGTGCTAGTGGGGTAGCGGGAGTGGATACGCAGTATTTT. It specifies CASGVAGVDTQYF.

This sequence joins TRBV21-1 and TRBJ1-6. TRBV21-1 is tagged as a pseudogene. The CDR3 consists of 19 residues. For the CDR3, the DNA is TGTGCCAGCAGCAAAGAGGAGGTGGCGGGAAGCTCCTATAATTCACCCCTCCACTTT. Translation gives CASSKEEVAGSSYNSPLHF.

As DNA, the CDR3 is TGTGCCAGCAGCTATCCTCTCACAGGGCACGAGCAGTACTTC. Protein: CASSYPLTGHEQYF. V is TRBV28 and J is TRBJ2-7; D may be TRBD1 (6 bases). The CDR3 has 14 amino acids. Germline CDR1 reads MDHEN; CDR2 reads SYDVKM. Trimming shortened V by 6 bases and J by 5 bases, and 17 bases separated the two germline ends.